The entry below describes one T cell receptor beta chain. As yet, its antigen is unknown. In germline, CDR1 is SGDLS, CDR2 YYNGEE. V trimming: 0 bases; J trimming: 3 bases; junction bases outside the gene matches: 9. The CDR3 spans 17 residues. TCRdb's table, derived via immunoSEQ multiplex PCR, lists solely in-frame clones and lacks some. The sample consists of about 52,000 clones, approximately 80% of them appearing once. The data were obtained in a study of OX40 agonist ivuxolimab in advanced cancers. Looking at the study overall: Patients received intravenous ivuxolimab every 2 weeks at 0.01 to 10 mg/kg. Dose-escalation subjects each had hepatocellular carcinoma, melanoma, renal cell or head and neck cancer.

Overall study findings and caveats: There were, on average, more expanded clones in CD8+ T cells than in CD4+. Among patients with partial responses at 0.1-3.0 mg/kg, clonal expansion was among the lowest.

Sequences were derived from CD4+ or CD8+ T cells sorted from blood, sampled in a trial of the OX40 agonist ivuxolimab. The rearrangement joins TRBV9 to TRBJ2-3; 8 bases line up with TRBD2. The clonotype originates from an adult with an advanced solid tumor such as melanoma, head and neck, liver or kidney cancer. CDR3 DNA: TGTGCCAGCAGCGTAGTCGTCGGGGGGGCACGTACAGATACGCAGTATTTT. Translated, it gives CASSVVVGGARTDTQYF.